Below are 16 T cell receptor beta chains sequenced from a single sample in a study of response to subunit inactivated influenza vaccine. TCRdb re-analysed the RT-PCR reads in MiXCR, keeping a single row per CDR3 protein. The sample records about 650,000 distinct CDR3 sequences, about 15% being singletons. The source was PBMCs from blood, collected less than 13 days after vaccination. Receptors originate from a man aged 50 to 59 who received an inactivated influenza vaccine.

The V and J genes are TRBV5-1 and TRBJ2-7; 12 positions agree with TRBD2. J was trimmed by 5 bases and V by 0 bases; bases with no gene match: 0. Germline V gene sequence: CDR1 SGHRS, CDR2 YFSETQ. This CDR3 region has 14 residues. The CDR3 here is CASSLASGRDEQYF. CDR3 coding DNA: TGCGCCAGCAGCTTGGCTAGCGGGAGGGACGAGCAGTACTTC.

This clonotype has ten or more counts. The rearrangement links TRBV29-1 to TRBJ2-1; D may correspond to TRBD1 or TRBD2 (5 bases each). Germline V gene sequence: CDR1 SQVTM, CDR2 ANQGSEA. V lost 6 bases and J lost 4, with 7 bases in between. The CDR3 loop spans 11 amino acids. The CDR3 sequence is CSVGVYNEQFF. CDR3 DNA: TGCAGCGTGGGGGTATACAATGAGCAGTTCTTC.

This clonotype was seen at least ten times. This chain connects TRBV4-1 to TRBJ1-6; 11 bases are a match to TRBD1. The CDR3 is made up of 13 amino acids. V lost 4 bases, J lost 12 bases, and 2 bases stayed unmatched. The V gene's germline CDR1 is MGHRA and CDR2 YSYEKL. CDR3 nucleotides: TGCGCCAGCAGCCTGGGACAGGGGGTACCCCTCCACTTT. Protein product: CASSLGQGVPLHF.

This clonotype was counted between two and nine times. The chain uses TRBV12-3 or TRBV12-4 and TRBJ2-2; TRBD2 aligns across 9 bases. The CDR3 consists of 14 residues. The junction had 6 bases not matched to a gene; V was cut back by 6 bases and J by 7 bases. CDR3 DNA: TGTGCCAGCAGGGGGGGACTAGCACGCGGGGAGCTGTTTTTT. It is translated as CASRGGLARGELFF.

This clonotype has a handful of counts. The V call is TRBV10-3, the J call TRBJ2-3, with D perhaps TRBD1 (5 bases). The germline gives CDR1 ENHRY, CDR2 SYGVKD. Trimming cost V 2 bases and J 4 bases, with 13 bases left between them. This CDR3 region has 15 residues. The CDR3 region has the DNA TGTGCCATCAGTGAGGGTGGGGCCGGCGCAGATACGCAGTATTTT. This sequence encodes CAISEGGAGADTQYF.

The sample holds a few counts of this clonotype. V is TRBV3-1 and J is TRBJ2-1; 12 bases align to TRBD2. CDR1 and CDR2 from the germline V gene are LGHDT and YNNKEL (reference sequence). V dropped 0 bases and J dropped 7; count of bases not matched to a gene: 10. CDR3 length: 18 residues. The DNA of the CDR3 is TGTGCCAGCAGCCAAGAGAGGATAGGACTAGCGGGAAAAAATGAGCAGTTCTTC. It encodes CASSQERIGLAGKNEQFF.

This clonotype was detected a few times. The gene calls are TRBV12-3 or TRBV12-4 and TRBJ2-5, with D hard to call. The CDR3 extends over 14 amino acids. Trimming removed 1 base at V and 4 bases at J, with 10 bases between. The CDR3 sequence is CASSLVNLRETQYF. The CDR3 DNA reads as TGTGCCAGCAGTTTAGTTAATTTGAGAGAGACCCAGTACTTC.

This chain joins TRBV28 and TRBJ1-6; D might be TRBD1 (6 bases). The CDR3 contains 13 residues. The V end was cut by 6 bases, the J end by 8 bases, with 11 bases between. Germline V gives CDR1 MDHEN, CDR2 SYDVKM. CDR3 residues: CASRDRNHSPLHF. DNA of the CDR3: TGTGCCAGCAGGGACAGAAATCATTCACCCCTCCACTTT.

This clonotype showed up many times. V is TRBV20-1 and J is TRBJ2-7, with 10 nucleotides matching TRBD1. The V and J ends lost 5 bases and 5 bases, in that order; junction bases with no gene match: 12. Germline values: CDR1 DFQATT, CDR2 SNEGSKA (reference sequence). The CDR3 is 15 residues long. The CDR3 nucleotides read TGCAGTGCTCCCTCTCCGGGACAGGGGCGGAACGAGCAGTACTTC. This sequence encodes CSAPSPGQGRNEQYF.

This clonotype was seen a handful of times. CDR3 loop: CASLRSRAKNIQYF. The CDR3 nucleotides read TGTGCCAGTCTACGCTCAAGAGCCAAAAACATTCAGTACTTC. The gene calls are TRBV25-1 and TRBJ2-4; D gene unclear. Germline CDR1 MGHDK, CDR2 SYGVNS. The CDR3 covers 14 residues. Between the trimmed V and J ends, which lost 9 bases and 0 bases, there was a span of 12 bases.

This CDR3 is CASSLFLAKNTGELFF. DNA for the CDR3: TGTGCCAGCAGTTTGTTCCTAGCTAAGAACACCGGGGAGCTGTTTTTT. The V gene is TRBV28, the J gene TRBJ2-2; a possible D gene is TRBD2 (5 bases). This CDR3 contains 16 residues. Looked up from germline, CDR1 is MDHEN and CDR2 is SYDVKM. Deletions cut 3 bases from V and 1 base from J, with 12 bases between.

This CDR3 reads CASRGLTTGTQYF. CDR3 sequence (DNA): TGTGCCAGCAGGGGTCTAACCACGGGTACGCAGTATTTT. The chain carries TRBV27 and TRBJ2-3; D uncertain. Germline V gene sequence: CDR1 MNHEY, CDR2 SMNVEV (reference sequence). The CDR3 covers 13 residues. V lost 6 bases to trimming and J lost 8 bases, with 15 bases between them.

This clonotype has a handful of counts. The chain combines TRBV6-2 or TRBV6-3 with TRBJ1-5; TRBD1 matches 7 bases. Germline values: CDR1 MNHEY, CDR2 SVGEGT. Germline trimming cut 6 bases from V and 8 bases from J; bases unmatched to any gene: 10. The CDR3 loop spans 14 amino acids. The CDR3 loop is CASSPTGQRKPQHF. The CDR3 DNA sequence: TGTGCCAGCAGCCCTACGGGACAGAGGAAGCCCCAGCATTTT.

The rearrangement joins TRBV12-3 or TRBV12-4 to TRBJ2-2; TRBD2 matches 11 bases. This CDR3 spans 19 amino acids. The J segment lost 2 bases and the V segment lost 2 bases, leaving 10 bases of the junction unmatched. In DNA form, the CDR3 reads TGTGCCAGCAGTTTAATCCTTACTAGCGGGAGTGCAAACACCGGGGAGCTGTTTTTT. It translates to CASSLILTSGSANTGELFF.

In this sample, this clonotype turned up many times. The chain couples TRBV12-3 or TRBV12-4 to TRBJ2-5; D may be TRBD2 (6 bases). Between the trimmed V and J ends, which lost 11 bases and 3 bases, there was a span of 7 bases. The CDR3 is 10 residues long. The CDR3 nucleotides are TGTGCCTGCGGGGAAGAGACCCAGTACTTC. Amino acid sequence: CACGEETQYF.

V is TRBV2 and J is TRBJ2-7; 9 bases are shared with TRBD1. From germline, CDR1 is SNHLY and CDR2 FYNNEI. The CDR3 is 16 residues long. V shed 7 bases and J 0 bases; nucleotides not matched to a gene: 10. The CDR3 coding sequence is TGTGCCAGCACAAAAGGGGGACAGGGATTCTCCTACGAGCAGTACTTC. This sequence encodes CASTKGGQGFSYEQYF.